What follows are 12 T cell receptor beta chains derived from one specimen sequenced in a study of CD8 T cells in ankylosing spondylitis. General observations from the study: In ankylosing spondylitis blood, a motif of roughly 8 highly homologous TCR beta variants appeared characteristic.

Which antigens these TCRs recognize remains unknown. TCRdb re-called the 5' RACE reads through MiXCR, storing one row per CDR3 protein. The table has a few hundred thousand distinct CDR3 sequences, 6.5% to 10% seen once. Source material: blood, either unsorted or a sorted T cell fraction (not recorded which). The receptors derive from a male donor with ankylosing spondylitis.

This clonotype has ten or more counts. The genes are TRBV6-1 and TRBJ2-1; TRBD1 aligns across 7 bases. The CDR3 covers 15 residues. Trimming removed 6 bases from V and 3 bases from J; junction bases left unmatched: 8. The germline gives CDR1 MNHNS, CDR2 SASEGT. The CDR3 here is CASRERQGDYNEQFF. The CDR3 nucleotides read TGTGCCAGCAGGGAAAGACAGGGAGACTACAATGAGCAGTTCTTC.

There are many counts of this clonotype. The CDR3 sequence: CASSLYSGTGRNQPQHF. The CDR3 bases are TGTGCCAGCAGTTTGTATTCCGGGACAGGGAGGAATCAGCCCCAGCATTTT. The V and J genes are TRBV28 and TRBJ1-5, with 9 bases fitting TRBD1. This CDR3 has 17 amino acids. V lost 3 bases to trimming and J lost 4 bases; unmatched junction nucleotides: 10. Germline CDR1 and CDR2: MDHEN and SYDVKM.

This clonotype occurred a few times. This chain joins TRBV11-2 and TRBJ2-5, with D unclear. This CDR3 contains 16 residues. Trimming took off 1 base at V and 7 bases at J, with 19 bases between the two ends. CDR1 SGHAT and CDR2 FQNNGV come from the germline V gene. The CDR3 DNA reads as TGTGCCAGCAGCTTAGGGGCCTCCGGTCTCTCCGGGACCCAGTACTTC. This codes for CASSLGASGLSGTQYF.

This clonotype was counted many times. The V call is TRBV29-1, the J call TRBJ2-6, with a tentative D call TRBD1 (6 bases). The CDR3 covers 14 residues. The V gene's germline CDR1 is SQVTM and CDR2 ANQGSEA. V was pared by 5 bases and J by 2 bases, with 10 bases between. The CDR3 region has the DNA TGCAGCGTTTCCAGGGGAACTGGGGCCAACGTCCTGACTTTC. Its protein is CSVSRGTGANVLTF.

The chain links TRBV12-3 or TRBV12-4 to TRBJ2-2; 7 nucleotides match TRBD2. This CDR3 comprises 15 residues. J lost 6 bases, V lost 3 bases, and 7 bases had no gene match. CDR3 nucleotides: TGTGCCAGCAGTTTTCAGGGCGGGAGCGCCGGGGAGCTGTTTTTT. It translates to CASSFQGGSAGELFF.

The CDR3 here is CASGPPSGTGSYNEQFF. DNA for the CDR3: TGTGCTAGTGGTCCACCCAGCGGGACCGGCTCCTACAATGAGCAGTTCTTC. The chain carries TRBV12-5 and TRBJ2-1; TRBD2 aligns across 7 bases. CDR1 is LGHNT and CDR2 is FRNRAP in the germline V gene. Trimming cost V 5 bases and J 0 bases; bases outside gene matches: 10. The CDR3 is 17 amino acids.

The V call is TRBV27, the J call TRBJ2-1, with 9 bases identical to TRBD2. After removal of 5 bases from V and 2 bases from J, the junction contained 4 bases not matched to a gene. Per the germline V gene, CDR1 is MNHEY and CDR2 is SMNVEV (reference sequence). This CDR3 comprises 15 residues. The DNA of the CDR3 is TGTGCCAGCAGTCTGCGACTAGCGGCCTACAATGAGCAGTTCTTC. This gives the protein CASSLRLAAYNEQFF.

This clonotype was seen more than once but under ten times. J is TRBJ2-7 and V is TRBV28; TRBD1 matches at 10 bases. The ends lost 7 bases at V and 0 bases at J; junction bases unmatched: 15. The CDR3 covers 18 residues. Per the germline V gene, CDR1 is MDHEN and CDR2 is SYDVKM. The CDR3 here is CASTTPGQGPRSSYEQYF. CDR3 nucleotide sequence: TGTGCCAGCACAACACCGGGACAGGGGCCACGTAGCTCCTACGAGCAGTACTTC. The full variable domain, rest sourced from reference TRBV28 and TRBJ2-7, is DVKVTQSSRYLVKRTGEKVFLECVQDMDHENMFWYRQDPGLGLRLIYFSYDVKMKEKGDIPEGYSVSREKKERFSLILESASTNQTSMYLCASTTPGQGPRSSYEQYFGPGTRLTVT.

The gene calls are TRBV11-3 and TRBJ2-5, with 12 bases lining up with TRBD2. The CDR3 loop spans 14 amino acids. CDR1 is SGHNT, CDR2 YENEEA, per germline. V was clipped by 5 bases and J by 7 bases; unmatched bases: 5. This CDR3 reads CASSRLAGVSTQYF. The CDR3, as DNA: TGTGCCAGCAGCCGACTAGCGGGAGTATCGACCCAGTACTTC.

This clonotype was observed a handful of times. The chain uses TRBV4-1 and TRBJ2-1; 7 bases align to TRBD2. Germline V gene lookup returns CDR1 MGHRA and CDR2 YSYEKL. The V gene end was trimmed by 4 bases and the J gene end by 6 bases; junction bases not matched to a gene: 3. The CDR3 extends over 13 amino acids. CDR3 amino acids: CASSPAGRNEQFF. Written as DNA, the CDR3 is TGCGCCAGCAGCCCAGCGGGGCGCAATGAGCAGTTCTTC.

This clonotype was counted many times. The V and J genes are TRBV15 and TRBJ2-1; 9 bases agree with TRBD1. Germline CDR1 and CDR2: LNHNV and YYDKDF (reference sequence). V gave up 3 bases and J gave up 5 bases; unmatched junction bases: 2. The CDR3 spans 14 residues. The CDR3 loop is CATSRDRGDNEQFF. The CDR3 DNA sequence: TGTGCCACCAGCAGGGACAGGGGAGACAATGAGCAGTTCTTC.

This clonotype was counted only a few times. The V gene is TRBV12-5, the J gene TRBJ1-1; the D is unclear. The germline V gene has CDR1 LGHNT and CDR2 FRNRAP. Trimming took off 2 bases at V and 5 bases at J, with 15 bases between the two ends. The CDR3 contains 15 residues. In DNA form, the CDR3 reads TGTGCTAGTGGTTTGAAGGCAGGACTCTTGACTGAAGCTTTCTTT. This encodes CASGLKAGLLTEAFF.